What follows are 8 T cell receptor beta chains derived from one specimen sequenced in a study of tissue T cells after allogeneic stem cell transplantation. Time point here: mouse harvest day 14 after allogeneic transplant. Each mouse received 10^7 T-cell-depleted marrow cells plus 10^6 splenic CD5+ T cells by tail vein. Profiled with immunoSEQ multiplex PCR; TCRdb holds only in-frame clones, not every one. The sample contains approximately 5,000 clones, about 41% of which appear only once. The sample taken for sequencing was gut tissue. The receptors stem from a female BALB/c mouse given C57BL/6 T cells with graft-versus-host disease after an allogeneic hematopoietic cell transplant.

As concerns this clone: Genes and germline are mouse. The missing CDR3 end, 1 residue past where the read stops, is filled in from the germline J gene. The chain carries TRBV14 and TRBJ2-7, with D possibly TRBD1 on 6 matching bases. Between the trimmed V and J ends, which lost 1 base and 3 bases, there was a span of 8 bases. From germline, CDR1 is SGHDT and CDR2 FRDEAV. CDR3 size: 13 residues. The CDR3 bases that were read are TGTGCCAGCAGTTTCCAGGACAGCTATGAACAGTAC. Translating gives CASSFQDSYEQY. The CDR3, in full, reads CASSFQDSYEQYF.

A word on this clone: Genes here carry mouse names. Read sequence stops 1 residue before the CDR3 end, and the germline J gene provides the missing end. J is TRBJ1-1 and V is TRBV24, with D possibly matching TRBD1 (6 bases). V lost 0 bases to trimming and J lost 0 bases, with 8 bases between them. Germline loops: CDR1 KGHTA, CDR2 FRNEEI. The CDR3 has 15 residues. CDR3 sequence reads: CASSLYGGANTEVFF. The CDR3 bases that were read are TGTGCCAGCAGTCTGTATGGGGGCGCAAACACAGAAGTCTTC.

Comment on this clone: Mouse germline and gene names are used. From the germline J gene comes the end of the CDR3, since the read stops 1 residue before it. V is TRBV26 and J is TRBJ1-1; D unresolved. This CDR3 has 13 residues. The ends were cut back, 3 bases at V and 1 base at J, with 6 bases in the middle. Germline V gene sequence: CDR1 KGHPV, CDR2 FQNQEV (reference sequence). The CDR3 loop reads CASSLQTNTEVFF. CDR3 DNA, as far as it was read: TGTGCCAGCAGTCTACAGACGAACACAGAAGTCTTC.

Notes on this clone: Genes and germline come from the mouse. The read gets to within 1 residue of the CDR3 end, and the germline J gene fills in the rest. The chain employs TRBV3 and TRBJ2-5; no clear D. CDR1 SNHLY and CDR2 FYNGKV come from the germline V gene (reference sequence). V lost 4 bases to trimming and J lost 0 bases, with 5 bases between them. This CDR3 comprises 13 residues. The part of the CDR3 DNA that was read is TGTGCCAGCAGCTCCAGTAACCAAGACACCCAGTAC. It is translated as CASSSSNQDTQY. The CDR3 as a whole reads CASSSSNQDTQYF.

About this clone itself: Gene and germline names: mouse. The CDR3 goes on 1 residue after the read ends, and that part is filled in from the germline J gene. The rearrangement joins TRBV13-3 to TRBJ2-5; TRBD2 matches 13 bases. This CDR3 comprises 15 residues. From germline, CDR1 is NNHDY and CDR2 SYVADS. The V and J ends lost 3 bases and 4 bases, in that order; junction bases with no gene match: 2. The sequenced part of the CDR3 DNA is TGTGCCAGCAGTGGGACTGGGGGGGCAAAAGACACCCAGTAC. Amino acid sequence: CASSGTGGAKDTQY. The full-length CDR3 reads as CASSGTGGAKDTQYF.

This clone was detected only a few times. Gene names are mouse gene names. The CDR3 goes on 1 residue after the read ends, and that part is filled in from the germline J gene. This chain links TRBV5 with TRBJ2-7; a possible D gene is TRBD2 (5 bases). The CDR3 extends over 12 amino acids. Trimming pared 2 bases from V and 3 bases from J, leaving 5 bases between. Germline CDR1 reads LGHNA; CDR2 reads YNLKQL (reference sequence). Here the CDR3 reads CASSQLGYEQYF. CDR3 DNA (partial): TGTGCCAGCAGCCAACTGGGCTATGAACAGTAC.

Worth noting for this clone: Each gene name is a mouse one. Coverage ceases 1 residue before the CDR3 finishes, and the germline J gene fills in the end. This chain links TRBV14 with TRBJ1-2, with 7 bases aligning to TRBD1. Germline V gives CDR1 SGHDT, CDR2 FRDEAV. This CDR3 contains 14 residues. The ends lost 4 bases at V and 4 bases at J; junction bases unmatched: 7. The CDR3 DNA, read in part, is TGTGCCAGCAGTCGACAGGGCGGCGGCTCCGACTACACC. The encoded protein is CASSRQGGGSDYT. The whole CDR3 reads CASSRQGGGSDYTF.

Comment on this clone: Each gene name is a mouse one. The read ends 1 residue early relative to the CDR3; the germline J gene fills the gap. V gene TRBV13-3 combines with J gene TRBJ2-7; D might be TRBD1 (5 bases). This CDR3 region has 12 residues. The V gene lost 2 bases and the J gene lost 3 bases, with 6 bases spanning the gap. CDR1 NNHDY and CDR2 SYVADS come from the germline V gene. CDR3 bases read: TGTGCCAGCAGTGAACAGGACTATGAACAGTAC. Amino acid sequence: CASSEQDYEQY. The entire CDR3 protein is CASSEQDYEQYF.